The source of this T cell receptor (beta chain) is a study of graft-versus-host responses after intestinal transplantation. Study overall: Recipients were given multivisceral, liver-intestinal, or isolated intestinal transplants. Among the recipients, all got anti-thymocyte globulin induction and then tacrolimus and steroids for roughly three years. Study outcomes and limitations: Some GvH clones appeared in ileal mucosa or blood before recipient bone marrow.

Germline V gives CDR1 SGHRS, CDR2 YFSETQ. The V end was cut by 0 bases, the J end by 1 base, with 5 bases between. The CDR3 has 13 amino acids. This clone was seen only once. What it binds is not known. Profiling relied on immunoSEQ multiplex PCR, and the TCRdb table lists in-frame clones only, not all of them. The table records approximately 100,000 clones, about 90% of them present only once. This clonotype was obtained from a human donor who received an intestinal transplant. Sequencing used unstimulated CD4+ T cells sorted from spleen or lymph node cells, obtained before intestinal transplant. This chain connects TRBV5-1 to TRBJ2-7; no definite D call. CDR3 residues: CASSLDGSYEQYF. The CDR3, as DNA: TGCGCCAGCAGCTTGGACGGTTCCTACGAGCAGTACTTC.